This is a list of T cell receptor beta chains from one sample in a study of T cells expressing NK-cell markers. TCRdb derives one entry per CDR3 protein from the 5' RACE reads, leaving out DNA. This sample contains 300,000 to 450,000 distinct CDR3 sequences. Input material: blood T cells: a sorted CD56 or NKG2C T cell subset, CD4+ or CD8+ T cells, or bulk PBMC T cells (not recorded which). These TCRs come from a man aged 18 to 69 in good health. Each CDR3 is given with its conserved first and last residue.

v_gene	j_gene	len	CDR3aa
TRBV19	TRBJ2-1	15	CASSTDRGLNNEQFF
TRBV5-1	TRBJ2-7	15	CASSPPGPPGYEQYF
TRBV6-2/TRBV6-3	TRBJ2-1	21	CASSPNLRTGGGRLGYNEQFF
TRBV5-1	TRBJ1-1	16	CASSYYSDRRGTEAFF
TRBV5-1	TRBJ2-7	14	CASSLASTTYEQYF
TRBV2	TRBJ1-3	15	CARGDRPNSGNTIYF
TRBV7-6	TRBJ2-7	13	CASSQVAHPEQYF
TRBV5-1	TRBJ2-5	16	CASSLAAVTSSETQYF
TRBV6-1	TRBJ1-5	15	CASRRDRDSNQPQHF
TRBV20-1	TRBJ2-2	16	CSAQGHRITNTGELFF